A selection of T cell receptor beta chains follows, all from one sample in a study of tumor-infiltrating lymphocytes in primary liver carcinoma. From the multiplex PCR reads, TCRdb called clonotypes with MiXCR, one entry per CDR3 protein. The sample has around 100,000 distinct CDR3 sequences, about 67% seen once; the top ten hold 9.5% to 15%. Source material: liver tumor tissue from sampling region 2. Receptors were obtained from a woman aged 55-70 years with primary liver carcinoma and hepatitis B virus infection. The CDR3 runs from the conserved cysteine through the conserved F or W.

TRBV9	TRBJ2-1	CAGSVSGQGYNEQFF
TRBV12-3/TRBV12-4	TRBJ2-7	CASSLLGERYF
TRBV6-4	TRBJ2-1	CASSDSGTSSHNEQFF
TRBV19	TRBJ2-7	CASCLGRGYEQYF
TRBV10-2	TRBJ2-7	CANSPRGSYEQYF
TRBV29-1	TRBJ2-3	CSVERRDMHYF
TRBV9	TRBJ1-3	CASSSGGSGNTIYF
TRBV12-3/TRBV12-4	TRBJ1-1	CASSLRARWGSETFF
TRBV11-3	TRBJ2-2	CASSLLMNTGELFF
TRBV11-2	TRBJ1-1	CASSLEQGRAEASF
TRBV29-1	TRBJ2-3	CSGARGFGTDTQYF
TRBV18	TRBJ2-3	CASSPRQGLSYDTNTQYF
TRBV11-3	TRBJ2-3	CVSSLMPGGTDTQYF
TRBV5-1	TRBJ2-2	CVSSLTGSGELFF
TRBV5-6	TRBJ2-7	CASSRSPLAVTGPREQYF
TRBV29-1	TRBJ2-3	CSVEALGRVGVITNTQYF
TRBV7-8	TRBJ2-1	CASSLQEISSYNEQFF
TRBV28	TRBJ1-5	CASSVARGRDYQPQHF
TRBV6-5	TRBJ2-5	CVSRTRRTGGRETQYF
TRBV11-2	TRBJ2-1	CASSLKIRNEQSF
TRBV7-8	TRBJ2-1	CANSLVGSSGTNEQFF
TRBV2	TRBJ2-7	CASIEQGTSSYEQYF
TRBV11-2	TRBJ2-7	CASSFQPGGEQYF
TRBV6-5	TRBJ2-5	CASSYEGLAGSIQYF
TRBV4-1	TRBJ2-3	CASSLPRGLGTDTQYF
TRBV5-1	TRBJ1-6	CASTNLGSSSPLHF
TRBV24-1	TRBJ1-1	CATSAGPEAFF
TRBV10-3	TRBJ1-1	CAISDNGGTDTEAFF
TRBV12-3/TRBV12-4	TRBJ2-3	CASSVEEDRQYF
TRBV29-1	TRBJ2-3	CIVADRKRAYF
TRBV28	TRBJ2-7	CANRGPHSYEQYF